A single sample is the source of the 7 T cell receptor beta chains below, sequenced in a study of cytomegalovirus exposure and HLA in healthy donors. Amplification used 60 Vbeta primers and 13 Jbeta primers. Measured with immunoSEQ multiplex PCR; TCRdb has only the in-frame clones, and not every one. The sample lists roughly 160,000 clones, around 84% occurring once. Sequencing was carried out using PBMCs. The receptors were sampled from a male donor in good health and CMV-seropositive.

This chain uses TRBV30 with TRBJ2-1; D remains ambiguous. The CDR3 is 13 residues long. CDR1 and CDR2 (germline): GTSNPN, SVGIG (reference sequence). V was trimmed by 2 bases and J by 5 bases, leaving 10 bases between them. The CDR3 DNA sequence: TGTGCCTGGAGTTTGCTAGGCGACAATGAGCAGTTCTTC. Protein: CAWSLLGDNEQFF.

This clone was detected only a few times. The gene calls are TRBV6-5 and TRBJ1-5; D is perhaps TRBD1 (5 bases). V was trimmed by 5 bases and J by 2 bases, leaving 7 bases between them. CDR1 is MNHEY, CDR2 SVGAGI, per germline. The CDR3 loop spans 13 amino acids. The CDR3 DNA is TGTGCCAGCAGTGAAGGGGGCAATCAGCCCCAGCATTTT. It encodes CASSEGGNQPQHF.

The chain recombines TRBV28 with TRBJ1-5; no definite D call. The CDR3 runs to 14 residues. The V gene lost 6 bases and the J gene lost 1 base, with 10 bases spanning the gap. Germline V gives CDR1 MDHEN, CDR2 SYDVKM. Here the CDR3 reads CASSGPGSNQPQHF. CDR3 coding DNA: TGTGCCAGCAGCGGCCCGGGAAGCAATCAGCCCCAGCATTTT.

A few counts support this clone. This chain joins TRBV7-2 and TRBJ1-6, with unresolved D. Deletions cut 4 bases from V and 9 bases from J, with 13 bases between. The CDR3 covers 14 residues. In germline, CDR1 is SGHTA, CDR2 FQGNSA. CDR3 in DNA: TGTGCCAGCAGCTCGAACGGTCAGCGTTCACCCCTCCACTTT. This translates into CASSSNGQRSPLHF.

This clone was found a few times. The junction departs from the called germline gene at one end, perhaps through a read error. V is TRBV28 and J is TRBJ2-6; 11 positions agree with TRBD2. This CDR3 region has 22 residues. Per germline, CDR1 MDHEN and CDR2 SYDVKM. The CDR3 coding sequence is TGTGCCAGCAGCAGATCCGGGACTAGCGGACCAAAGTGGGTGTCTGGGGCCAACGGCCTGACTTTC. Its protein is CASSRSGTSGPKWVSGANGLTF.

The rearrangement joins TRBV27 to TRBJ1-1, with D tentatively TRBD1 (6 bases). This CDR3 is built from 15 residues. Germline V gives CDR1 MNHEY, CDR2 SMNVEV (reference sequence). V was trimmed by 4 bases and J by 5 bases, leaving 17 bases between them. The DNA of the CDR3 is TGTGCCAGCAGTTGGGCGGGGGCAGGTCGAACTGAAGCTTTCTTT. Residues: CASSWAGAGRTEAFF.

This clone was seen once. CDR3 in amino acids: CASSIGTASYEQYF. The CDR3 DNA follows: TGTGCCAGTAGTATAGGGACAGCAAGCTACGAGCAGTACTTC. The chain recombines TRBV19 with TRBJ2-7, with D possibly TRBD1 on 6 matching bases. Germline V gives CDR1 LNHDA, CDR2 SQIVND (reference sequence). V was trimmed by 1 base and J by 3 bases, leaving 10 bases between them. The CDR3 runs to 14 residues.